These 4 T cell receptor beta chains share one sample of origin, sequenced in a study of T-cell memory formation after mild COVID-19. Using its own MiXCR run on the 5' RACE reads, TCRdb lists one record per CDR3 protein. Counted here are 200,000 or so distinct CDR3 sequences, about a sixth occurring once; the ten biggest clones make up roughly 2.4%. The sequenced sample was PBMCs or a T cell subset sorted from them (not recorded which). All receptors come from an adult woman who had mild COVID-19 (a few samples of this study predate the infection). Cell type and time point are not known.

The chain employs TRBV30 and TRBJ2-3; tentatively, D is TRBD2 (5 bases). The V gene lost 2 bases and the J gene lost 3 bases, with 18 bases spanning the gap. The CDR3 is 16 residues long. Germline CDR1 is GTSNPN and CDR2 is SVGIG (reference sequence). The CDR3 is CAWSYGAATGTDTQYF. CDR3 DNA sequence: TGTGCCTGGAGTTACGGCGCGGCAACGGGGACAGATACGCAGTATTTT.

This clonotype showed up just a few times. The chain recombines TRBV29-1 with TRBJ1-1, with no clear D. Trimming stripped 2 bases from V and 9 bases from J, with 16 bases between. The germline gives CDR1 SQVTM, CDR2 ANQGSEA. CDR3 size: 13 residues. CDR3 protein: CSVERVLLSQAFF. The CDR3 bases are TGCAGCGTTGAAAGGGTACTGCTTTCACAAGCTTTCTTT.

The chain is built from TRBV7-2 and TRBJ1-4, with TRBD1 identical over 7 bases. Per germline, CDR1 SGHTA and CDR2 FQGNSA. Trimming took 3 bases from V and 8 from J; bases not matched to a gene: 3. The CDR3 loop spans 13 amino acids. CDR3 residues: CASSFSQGEKLFF. Here the CDR3 DNA reads TGTGCCAGCAGCTTTTCACAGGGGGAAAAACTGTTTTTT.

This clonotype occurred many times. The chain is built from TRBV5-1 and TRBJ2-7, with 8 bases aligning to TRBD1. CDR1 is SGHRS and CDR2 is YFSETQ in the germline V gene. CDR3 size: 16 residues. V lost 0 bases to trimming and J lost 7 bases; unmatched junction nucleotides: 12. For the CDR3, the DNA is TGCGCCAGCAGCTTGGAGTTCCCGGACAGGGCCGTTGAGCAGTACTTC. It is translated as CASSLEFPDRAVEQYF.